This T cell receptor (beta chain) comes out of a study of CD8+ T cells in alopecia areata. Findings and caveats of the study: Normal skin contains resident alphabeta T cells, and these are also sequenced in scalp samples.

For this clone: The antigen is not known.

Documented treatment: oral pan-JAK inhibitor, 5-10 mg twice daily. Sorting separated CD4+ and CD8+ T cells out of PBMCs. Reverse transcribed after extraction, RNA yielded cDNA as the sequencing template. Repertoires were generated with immunoSEQ multiplex PCR, while TCRdb's copy carries only in-frame clones and drops some. The sample holds 64,000 or so clones, around 42% seen once. The receptor's source is a human donor with alopecia areata. The material sequenced was CD8+ T cells sorted from blood, taken at roughly week 36, from a patient treated with tofacitinib.

The CDR3 DNA sequence: TGCGCCAGCAGCCCACAGGGTATAACAGATACGCAGTATTTT. Translating it yields CASSPQGITDTQYF. V is TRBV4-1 and J is TRBJ2-3; possibly TRBD1 for D (6 bases). CDR3 length: 14 amino acids. V was clipped by 4 bases and J by 3 bases, with 11 bases between them. Germline assignment: CDR1 MGHRA and CDR2 YSYEKL.